A selection of T cell receptor beta chains follows, all from one sample in a study of cytomegalovirus exposure and HLA in healthy donors. Assay used: immunoSEQ multiplex PCR; TCRdb lists only in-frame clones, some missing. In the table there are about 130,000 clones, 83% of which are singletons. What was sequenced was PBMCs. Every receptor here comes from a girl aged 2 to 9 in good health and CMV-seronegative. CDR3s include the opening cysteine and the closing phenylalanine or tryptophan. A D gene is named only where the DNA matches it firmly. Clone size appears in some rows only: once, few, many, or a class for an expanded clone.

abundance: few; len: 14; j_gene: TRBJ2-1; v_gene: TRBV2; d_gene: TRBD1; CDR3nt: TGTGCCAGCAGAGCCGGGACAGGGGAAAATGAGCAGTTCTTC; CDR3aa: CASRAGTGENEQFF
abundance: NA; len: 14; j_gene: TRBJ1-4; v_gene: TRBV11-2; d_gene: NA; CDR3nt: TGTGCCAGCAGCCACGGGATGGGGGGAGAAAAACTGTTTTTT; CDR3aa: CASSHGMGGEKLFF
abundance: NA; len: 13; j_gene: TRBJ1-2; v_gene: TRBV19; d_gene: NA; CDR3nt: TGTGCCAGTAGTTTACAGGGAATGTATGGCTACACCTTC; CDR3aa: CASSLQGMYGYTF
abundance: NA; len: 16; j_gene: TRBJ2-2; v_gene: TRBV9; d_gene: TRBD2; CDR3nt: TGTGCCAGCAGCGGGACTAGTAGGTCTAACACCGGGGAGCTGTTTTTT; CDR3aa: CASSGTSRSNTGELFF
abundance: NA; len: 13; j_gene: TRBJ2-3; v_gene: TRBV19; d_gene: NA; CDR3nt: TGTGCCAGTGGGGGACTGCGCACAGATACGCAGTATTTT; CDR3aa: CASGGLRTDTQYF
abundance: NA; len: 14; j_gene: TRBJ1-1; v_gene: TRBV25-1; d_gene: TRBD1; CDR3nt: TGTGCCAGCAGTGATTGGACAGGGGACACTGAAGCTTTCTTT; CDR3aa: CASSDWTGDTEAFF
abundance: NA; len: 14; j_gene: TRBJ2-5; v_gene: TRBV6-6; d_gene: NA; CDR3nt: TGTGCCAGCAGTTACGGCCGCTCGAGGGAGACCCAGTACTTC; CDR3aa: CASSYGRSRETQYF
abundance: NA; len: 17; j_gene: TRBJ2-3; v_gene: TRBV5-4; d_gene: TRBD2; CDR3nt: TGTGCCAGCAGCTTGGGACTAGCGGGGGCCAACACAGATACGCAGTATTTT; CDR3aa: CASSLGLAGANTDTQYF
abundance: NA; len: 15; j_gene: TRBJ2-7; v_gene: TRBV2; d_gene: TRBD2; CDR3nt: TGTGCCAGCAAACCACAAGCGGGAGGGCCCTACGAGCAGTACTTC; CDR3aa: CASKPQAGGPYEQYF
abundance: few; len: 12; j_gene: TRBJ2-7; v_gene: TRBV30; d_gene: TRBD2; CDR3nt: TGTGCCTGGAATGTCAGGGAGGGCGAGCAGTACTTC; CDR3aa: CAWNVREGEQYF
abundance: NA; len: 13; j_gene: TRBJ2-7; v_gene: TRBV9; d_gene: NA; CDR3nt: TGTGCCAGCAGCGGGACTCCTCCCTACGAGCAGTACTTC; CDR3aa: CASSGTPPYEQYF
abundance: few; len: 15; j_gene: TRBJ1-1; v_gene: TRBV6-6; d_gene: TRBD1; CDR3nt: TGTGCCAGCTCTAGATCCGGACAGGGAGGTTCCGAAGCTTTCTTT; CDR3aa: CASSRSGQGGSEAFF
abundance: NA; len: 13; j_gene: TRBJ1-1; v_gene: TRBV7-3; d_gene: NA; CDR3nt: TGTGCCAGCAGCTTAGGACAAAACACTGAAGCTTTCTTT; CDR3aa: CASSLGQNTEAFF
abundance: NA; len: 15; j_gene: TRBJ2-1; v_gene: TRBV4-1; d_gene: TRBD2; CDR3nt: TGCGCCAGCAGCCAAGCCCTAGCGGGCTACAATGAGCAGTTCTTC; CDR3aa: CASSQALAGYNEQFF
abundance: once; len: 18; j_gene: TRBJ2-1; v_gene: TRBV27; d_gene: TRBD2; CDR3nt: TGTGCCAGCAGTTTGTCATGGACTAGCGGGGGGGGATGGCTCGAGCAGTTCTTC; CDR3aa: CASSLSWTSGGGWLEQFF
abundance: few; len: 15; j_gene: TRBJ2-6; v_gene: TRBV6-4; d_gene: NA; CDR3nt: TGTGCCAGCAGTGACGACAGCTCTGGGGCCAACGTCCTGACTTTC; CDR3aa: CASSDDSSGANVLTF
abundance: few; len: 13; j_gene: TRBJ2-7; v_gene: TRBV27; d_gene: NA; CDR3nt: TGTGCCAGCAGTTCAGGACAGCTATTCGAGCAGTACTTC; CDR3aa: CASSSGQLFEQYF
abundance: NA; len: 15; j_gene: TRBJ2-7; v_gene: TRBV7-6; d_gene: TRBD2; CDR3nt: TGTGCCAGCAGCTTCGGACTAGCGGGAGACTACGAGCAGTACTTC; CDR3aa: CASSFGLAGDYEQYF
abundance: NA; len: 18; j_gene: TRBJ2-7; v_gene: TRBV5-1; d_gene: TRBD2; CDR3nt: TGCGCCAGCAGCTTGGTGACTAGCGGGGGGACAAGCTCCTACGAGCAGTACTTC; CDR3aa: CASSLVTSGGTSSYEQYF
abundance: NA; len: 15; j_gene: TRBJ2-1; v_gene: TRBV19; d_gene: TRBD1; CDR3nt: TGTGCCAGTACCGAGGGACAGGGGAAAGGCAATGAGCAGTTCTTC; CDR3aa: CASTEGQGKGNEQFF
abundance: few; len: 11; j_gene: TRBJ2-1; v_gene: TRBV4-1; d_gene: NA; CDR3nt: TGCGCCAGCTCAGCGGGTATAGTGCAGTTCTTC; CDR3aa: CASSAGIVQFF
abundance: NA; len: 19; j_gene: TRBJ2-7; v_gene: TRBV18; d_gene: TRBD2; CDR3nt: TGTGCCAGCTCACCAAGGTCCGGGGGGAGCGGGTTCAGCTCCTACGAGCAGTACTTC; CDR3aa: CASSPRSGGSGFSSYEQYF
abundance: NA; len: 13; j_gene: TRBJ1-1; v_gene: TRBV27; d_gene: TRBD1; CDR3nt: TGTGCCAGCAGAGGACAGGGACGCACTGAAGCTTTCTTT; CDR3aa: CASRGQGRTEAFF
abundance: NA; len: 15; j_gene: TRBJ1-4; v_gene: TRBV30; d_gene: TRBD1; CDR3nt: TGTGCCTGGAGTGTAGGGGACAGGGTGTATGAAAAACTGTTTTTT; CDR3aa: CAWSVGDRVYEKLFF
abundance: NA; len: 13; j_gene: TRBJ2-1; v_gene: TRBV16; d_gene: NA; CDR3nt: TGTGCCAGCAGCCAATCGACGAGAGGGGAGCAGTTCTTC; CDR3aa: CASSQSTRGEQFF
abundance: NA; len: 16; j_gene: TRBJ2-4; v_gene: TRBV7-2; d_gene: TRBD2; CDR3nt: TGTGCCAGCAGCTTAGCGGGAGGGACTAGTCAAAACATTCAGTACTTC; CDR3aa: CASSLAGGTSQNIQYF
abundance: once; len: 18; j_gene: TRBJ1-4; v_gene: TRBV5-1; d_gene: NA; CDR3nt: TGCGCCAGCAGCCCTACCCCAAATCAAAGAGGGACACGGGAAAAACTGTTTTTT; CDR3aa: CASSPTPNQRGTREKLFF
abundance: NA; len: 14; j_gene: TRBJ1-1; v_gene: TRBV5-3; d_gene: NA; CDR3nt: TGTGCCAGAAGCTTGGGCGCAGGATCACTTGAAGCTTTCTTT; CDR3aa: CARSLGAGSLEAFF
abundance: NA; len: 14; j_gene: TRBJ2-7; v_gene: TRBV6-5; d_gene: TRBD1; CDR3nt: TGTGCCAGCAGTCGGGGACAGGTATCCTACGAGCAGTACTTC; CDR3aa: CASSRGQVSYEQYF